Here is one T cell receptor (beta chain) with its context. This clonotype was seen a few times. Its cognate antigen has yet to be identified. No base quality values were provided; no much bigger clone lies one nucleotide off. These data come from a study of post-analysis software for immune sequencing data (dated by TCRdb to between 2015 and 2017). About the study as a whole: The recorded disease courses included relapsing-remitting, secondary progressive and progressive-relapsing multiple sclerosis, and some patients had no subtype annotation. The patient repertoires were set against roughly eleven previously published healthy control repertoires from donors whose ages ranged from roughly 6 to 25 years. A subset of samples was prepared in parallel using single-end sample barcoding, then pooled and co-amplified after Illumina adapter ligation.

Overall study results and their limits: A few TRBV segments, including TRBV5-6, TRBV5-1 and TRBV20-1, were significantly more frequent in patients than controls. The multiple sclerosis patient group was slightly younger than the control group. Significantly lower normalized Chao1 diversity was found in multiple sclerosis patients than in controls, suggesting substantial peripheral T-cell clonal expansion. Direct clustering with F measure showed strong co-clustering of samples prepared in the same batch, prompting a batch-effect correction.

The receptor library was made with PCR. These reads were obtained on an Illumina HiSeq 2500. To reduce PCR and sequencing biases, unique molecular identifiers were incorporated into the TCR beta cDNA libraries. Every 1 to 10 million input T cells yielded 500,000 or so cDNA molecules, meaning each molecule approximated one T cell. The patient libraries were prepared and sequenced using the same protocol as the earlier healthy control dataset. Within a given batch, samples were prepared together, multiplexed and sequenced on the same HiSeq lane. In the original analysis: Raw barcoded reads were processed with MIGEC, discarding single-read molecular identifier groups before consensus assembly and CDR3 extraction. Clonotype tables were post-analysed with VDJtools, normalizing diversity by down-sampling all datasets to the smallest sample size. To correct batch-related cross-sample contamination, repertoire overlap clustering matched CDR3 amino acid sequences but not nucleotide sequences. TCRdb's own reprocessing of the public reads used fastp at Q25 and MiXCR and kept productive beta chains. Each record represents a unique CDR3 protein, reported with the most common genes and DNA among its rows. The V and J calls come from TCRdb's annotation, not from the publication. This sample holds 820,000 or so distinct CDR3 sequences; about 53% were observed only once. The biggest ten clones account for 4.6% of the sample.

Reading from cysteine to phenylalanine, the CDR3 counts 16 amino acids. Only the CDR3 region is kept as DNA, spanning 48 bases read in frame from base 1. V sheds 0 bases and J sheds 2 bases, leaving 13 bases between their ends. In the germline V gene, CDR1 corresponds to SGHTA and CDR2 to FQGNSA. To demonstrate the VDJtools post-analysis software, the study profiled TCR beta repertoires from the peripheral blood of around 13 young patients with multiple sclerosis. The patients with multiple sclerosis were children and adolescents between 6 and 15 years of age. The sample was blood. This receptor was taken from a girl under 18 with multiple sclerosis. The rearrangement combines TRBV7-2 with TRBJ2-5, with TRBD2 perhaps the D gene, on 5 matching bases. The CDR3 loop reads CASSLALAGRQETQYF. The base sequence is TGTGCCAGCAGCTTAGCGCTAGCTGGGCGACAAGAGACCCAGTACTTC.